This section outlines one TCR beta chain sequence together with its context. The record originates from a study of blood T cell repertoires in COVID-19. At the level of the study: Donors in the United States, Italy and Spain gave samples during acute or convalescent COVID-19. Sources were T cells, B-cell-depleted T cells, or PBMCs; the material itself was cDNA or gDNA.

In the study's own analysis: Reference gene primers were amplified, and this amplification served to estimate nucleated cell counts. Repertoires were generated with immunoSEQ multiplex PCR, while TCRdb's copy carries only in-frame clones and drops some. That table gives V, J and clone size, and the DNA gave D and trimming. Of fewer than 85,000 clones listed, around 79% were seen once; the top ten hold about 26%. The sequenced sample consisted of peripheral blood. The clonotype was recovered from a man between 60 and 75 years old with active or convalescent COVID-19.

CDR3 amino acids: CASSAAGPPGGYNEQFF. The CDR3 DNA reads TGTGCCAGCAGCGCAGCTGGCCCGCCGGGAGGTTACAATGAGCAGTTCTTC. The chain links TRBV7-3 to TRBJ2-1; 7 nucleotides match TRBD2. The germline CDR1 and CDR2 sequences are SGHTA and FQGTGA. This CDR3 has 17 residues. J lost 4 bases, V lost 5 bases, and 14 bases had no gene match.